This TCR beta chain was profiled in a study of blood T cell repertoires in COVID-19. Turning to the study itself: Acute and convalescent COVID-19 specimens originated in the United States, Italy and Spain. Sources were T cells, B-cell-depleted T cells, or PBMCs; the material itself was cDNA or gDNA.

Assay used: immunoSEQ multiplex PCR; TCRdb lists only in-frame clones, some missing. The table lists about 240,000 clones, 87% of them singletons. Participants spanned ages about 18 to 100 years and resided in fewer than 30 US areas. Material for sequencing was PBMCs or T cells enriched from blood (not recorded which). The sequence was collected from a woman between 25 and 40 years old with acute COVID-19.

As DNA, the CDR3 is TGCGCCAGCAGCTTGATTGGGGCAGGGATTGATGGCTACACCTTC. Translated: CASSLIGAGIDGYTF. This chain connects TRBV5-1 to TRBJ1-2; tentative D call: TRBD1 (5 bases). Germline lookup yields CDR1 SGHRS and CDR2 YFSETQ. Between the trimmed V and J ends, which lost 1 base and 6 bases, there was a span of 16 bases. The CDR3 sequence is 15 residues long.